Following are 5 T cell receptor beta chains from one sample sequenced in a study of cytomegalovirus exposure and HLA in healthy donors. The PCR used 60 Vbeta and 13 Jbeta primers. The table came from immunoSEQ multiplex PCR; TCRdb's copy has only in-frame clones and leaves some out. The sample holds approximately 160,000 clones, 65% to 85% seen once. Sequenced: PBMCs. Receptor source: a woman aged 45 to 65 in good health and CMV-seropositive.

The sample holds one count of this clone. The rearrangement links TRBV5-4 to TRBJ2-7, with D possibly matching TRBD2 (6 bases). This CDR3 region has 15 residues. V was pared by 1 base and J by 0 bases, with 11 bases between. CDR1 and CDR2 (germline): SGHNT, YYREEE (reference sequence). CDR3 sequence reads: CASSLRTISSYEQYF. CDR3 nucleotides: TGTGCCAGCAGCTTGAGGACTATAAGCTCCTACGAGCAGTACTTC.

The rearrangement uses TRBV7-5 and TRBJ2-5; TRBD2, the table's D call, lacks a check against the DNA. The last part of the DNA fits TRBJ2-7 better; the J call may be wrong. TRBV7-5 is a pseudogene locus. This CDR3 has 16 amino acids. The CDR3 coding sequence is TGTGTCAGAAGCCCCGCCCGTCCAGGGAGGTTCCACGAGCAGTACTTC. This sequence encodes CVRSPARPGRFHEQYF.

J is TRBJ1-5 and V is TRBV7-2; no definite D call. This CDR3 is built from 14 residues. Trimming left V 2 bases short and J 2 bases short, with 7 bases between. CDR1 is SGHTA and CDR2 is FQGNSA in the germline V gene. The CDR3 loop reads CASSLNSGNQPQHF. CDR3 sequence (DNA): TGTGCCAGCAGCTTAAATTCAGGCAATCAGCCCCAGCATTTT. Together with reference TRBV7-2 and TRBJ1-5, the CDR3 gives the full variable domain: GAGVSQSPSNKVTEKGKDVELRCDPISGHTALYWYRQSLGQGLEFLIYFQGNSAPDKSGLPSDRFSAERTGGSVSTLTIQRTQQEDSAVYLCASSLNSGNQPQHFGDGTRLSIL.

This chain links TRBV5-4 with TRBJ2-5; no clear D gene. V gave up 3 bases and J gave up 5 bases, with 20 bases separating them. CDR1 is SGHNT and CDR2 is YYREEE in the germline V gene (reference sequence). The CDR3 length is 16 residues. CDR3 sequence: CASSSVDSVRYETQYF. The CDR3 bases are TGTGCCAGCAGCTCGGTAGACTCCGTGCGCTACGAGACCCAGTACTTC.

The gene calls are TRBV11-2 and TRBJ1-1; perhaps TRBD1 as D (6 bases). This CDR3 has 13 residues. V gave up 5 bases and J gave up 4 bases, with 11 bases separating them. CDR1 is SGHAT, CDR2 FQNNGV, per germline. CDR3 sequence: CASSPQGSTEAFF. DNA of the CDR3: TGTGCCAGCAGCCCCCAGGGGTCCACTGAAGCTTTCTTT.